Listed here are 30 T cell receptor beta chains from one sample, sequenced in a study of shared clonotypes between healthy human individuals. Produced via immunoSEQ multiplex PCR; TCRdb's table is partial and in-frame only. There are roughly 2.2 million clones in the sample; roughly 92% occur only once, and about 0.41% lies in the top ten. Sequences were obtained from naive CD4+ T cells from PBMCs. Subset indicated: CD45RA+ positively selected. The receptor set was obtained from a man aged 18 to 29 in good health. Some clones in this sample may be carry-over from other donors' samples.

The chain carries TRBV28 and TRBJ2-1; 11 positions agree with TRBD2. The CDR3 loop spans 16 amino acids. Per germline, CDR1 MDHEN and CDR2 SYDVKM. J gave up 0 bases and V 10 bases, and 8 bases lay outside the gene matches. CDR3 residues: CATGTSGPSSYNEQFF. DNA of the CDR3: TGTGCCACCGGGACTAGCGGCCCGAGCTCCTACAATGAGCAGTTCTTC.

The CDR3 region is CASSLLASTEAFF. CDR3 DNA sequence: TGTGCCAGCAGCTTGCTTGCGTCCACTGAAGCTTTCTTT. This chain connects TRBV11-2 to TRBJ1-1; D is unresolved. Per germline, CDR1 SGHAT and CDR2 FQNNGV. Trimming left V 3 bases short and J 4 bases short, with 9 bases between. There are 13 residues in the CDR3. The whole variable domain, filled in from reference TRBV11-2 and TRBJ1-1, reads EAGVAQSPRYKIIEKRQSVAFWCNPISGHATLYWYQQILGQGPKLLIQFQNNGVVDDSQLPKDRFSAERLKGVDSTLKIQPAKLEDSAVYLCASSLLASTEAFFGQGTRLTVV.

Only one count was recorded for this clone. The chain employs TRBV6-1 and TRBJ2-1; D remains ambiguous. Germline-derived CDR1 and CDR2 are MNHNS and SASEGT. This CDR3 spans 15 amino acids. The germline V and J ends were trimmed by 2 bases and 0 bases, with 8 bases remaining between them. The CDR3 nucleotides read TGTGCCAGCAGTGAACAGCCTAACTCCTACAATGAGCAGTTCTTC. Its protein product is CASSEQPNSYNEQFF.

This sequence joins TRBV7-9 and TRBJ2-5, with 8 bases lining up with TRBD1. This CDR3 has 14 residues. Trimming at V came to 5 bases and at J to 4 bases, leaving 6 bases not matched to a gene. Germline CDR1 is SEHNR and CDR2 is FQNEAQ (reference sequence). CDR3 sequence: CASSPTRGRETQYF. Written as DNA, the CDR3 is TGTGCCAGCAGCCCAACCAGGGGGCGAGAGACCCAGTACTTC.

The V and J genes are TRBV28 and TRBJ1-5; D might be TRBD1 (5 bases). The CDR3 runs to 14 residues. Trimming stripped 7 bases from V and 5 bases from J, with 15 bases between. Germline CDR1 MDHEN, CDR2 SYDVKM. The CDR3 DNA sequence: TGTGCCAGCACCTCTCGCAGGGCGCATCAGCCCCAGCATTTT. This translates into CASTSRRAHQPQHF.

The V and J genes are TRBV5-4 and TRBJ2-5; D unclear. Trimming pared 2 bases from V and 4 bases from J, leaving 12 bases between. The CDR3 consists of 14 residues. The germline gives CDR1 SGHNT, CDR2 YYREEE (reference sequence). Here the CDR3 reads CASSFPTAAETQYF. Written as DNA, the CDR3 is TGTGCCAGCAGCTTTCCGACGGCGGCAGAGACCCAGTACTTC.

CDR3: CASSVDRGLYFVAFF. The CDR3 DNA follows: TGTGCCAGCAGCGTTGACAGGGGGTTATATTTCGTAGCTTTCTTT. The chain combines TRBV7-9 with TRBJ1-1; 9 positions match TRBD1. Germline trimming cut 5 bases from V and 10 bases from J; bases unmatched to any gene: 14. Germline V gene sequence: CDR1 SEHNR, CDR2 FQNEAQ (reference sequence). The CDR3 covers 15 residues.

The chain uses TRBV6-6 and TRBJ1-4; maybe TRBD1 (6 bases). The germline V gene has CDR1 MNHNY and CDR2 SVGAGI (reference sequence). Deletions cut 4 bases from V and 8 bases from J, with 14 bases between. This CDR3 has 14 residues. The CDR3 spells CASSSTGGGEKLFF. The CDR3 DNA sequence: TGTGCCAGCAGTTCCACCGGGGGGGGCGAAAAACTGTTTTTT.

The chain links TRBV2 to TRBJ2-7, with unresolved D. The CDR3 is 11 amino acids. Germline V gives CDR1 SNHLY, CDR2 FYNNEI. The V end lost 2 bases, the J end lost 7 bases, and 6 bases lay between the germline ends. The CDR3 here is CASSESWEQYF. In DNA form, the CDR3 reads TGTGCCAGCAGTGAATCATGGGAGCAGTACTTC.

The chain carries TRBV19 and TRBJ1-2, with a tentative D call TRBD1 (6 bases). The CDR3 sequence is 16 residues long. V was pared by 3 bases and J by 0 bases, with 14 bases between. The germline gives CDR1 LNHDA, CDR2 SQIVND (reference sequence). Here the CDR3 reads CASSMDGGLANYGYTF. The CDR3, as DNA: TGTGCCAGTAGTATGGATGGGGGGCTCGCTAACTATGGCTACACCTTC. Variable domain in full (rest from reference TRBV19 and TRBJ1-2): DGGITQSPKYLFRKEGQNVTLSCEQNLNHDAMYWYRQDPGQGLRLIYYSQIVNDFQKGDIAEGYSVSREKKESFPLTVTSAQKNPTAFYLCASSMDGGLANYGYTFGSGTRLTVV.

This rearrangement joins TRBV5-1 to TRBJ2-7; D possibly corresponds to TRBD1 (6 bases). This CDR3 has 15 amino acids. The germline V gene encodes CDR1 SGHRS and CDR2 YFSETQ. Trimming took off 1 base at V and 2 bases at J, with 13 bases between the two ends. CDR3 in amino acids: CASSLRTANTYEQYF. The CDR3, as DNA: TGCGCCAGCAGCTTGAGGACAGCGAACACCTACGAGCAGTACTTC.

This chain links TRBV19 with TRBJ2-1; weak D call: TRBD2 (6 bases). This CDR3 comprises 15 residues. Trimming shortened V by 7 bases and J by 2 bases, and 15 bases separated the two germline ends. Per germline, CDR1 LNHDA and CDR2 SQIVND (reference sequence). CDR3 residues: CASTPTGDTYNEQFF. The CDR3 bases are TGTGCCAGTACTCCGACGGGGGATACCTACAATGAGCAGTTCTTC. The complete variable domain, with remaining parts taken from reference TRBV19 and TRBJ2-1, reads DGGITQSPKYLFRKEGQNVTLSCEQNLNHDAMYWYRQDPGQGLRLIYYSQIVNDFQKGDIAEGYSVSREKKESFPLTVTSAQKNPTAFYLCASTPTGDTYNEQFFGPGTRLTVL.

The chain is built from TRBV28 and TRBJ2-3; tentatively, D is TRBD2 (5 bases). Between the trimmed V and J ends, which lost 6 bases and 2 bases, there was a span of 21 bases. Per the germline V gene, CDR1 is MDHEN and CDR2 is SYDVKM. This CDR3 spans 17 amino acids. The CDR3 DNA reads TGTGCCAGCAGCCCGTTCCACTTGAGAGGGAACACAGATACGCAGTATTTT. Its protein product is CASSPFHLRGNTDTQYF.

The J gene is TRBJ2-7, the V gene TRBV5-6; TRBD2 agrees at 10 bases. The CDR3 length is 15 residues. Germline V gene lookup returns CDR1 SGHDT and CDR2 YYEEEE. Trimming removed 8 bases from V and 1 base from J; junction bases left unmatched: 9. Here the CDR3 DNA reads TGTGCCAGTACTGAAGCGGGAGGGCCTTCCTACGAGCAGTACTTC. It translates to CASTEAGGPSYEQYF.

About this clone: In the same sample, other DNA sequences code for this CDR3. This chain joins TRBV5-4 and TRBJ2-5; no clear D. Germline lookup yields CDR1 SGHNT and CDR2 YYREEE (reference sequence). The CDR3 is 14 residues long. The V gene lost 0 bases and the J gene lost 4 bases, with 10 bases spanning the gap. As DNA, the CDR3 is TGTGCCAGCAGCTTGGGGGCAGTCGGAGAGACCCAGTACTTC. Its protein is CASSLGAVGETQYF.

The chain uses TRBV2 and TRBJ2-2; the D gene could be TRBD1 or TRBD2 (5 bases each). The germline gives CDR1 SNHLY, CDR2 FYNNEI. The CDR3 is 13 amino acids. V gave up 7 bases and J gave up 6 bases, with 12 bases separating them. The CDR3 region is CASIGTPPGELFF. As DNA, the CDR3 is TGTGCCAGCATAGGGACCCCGCCCGGGGAGCTGTTTTTT.

V usage is TRBV10-2 and J usage is TRBJ2-1; 10 positions agree with TRBD2. The V segment lost 2 bases and the J segment 7 bases; nucleotides outside the gene matches: 5. The CDR3 is 15 amino acids. The V gene's germline CDR1 is WSHSY and CDR2 SAAADI. CDR3 loop: CASSEPAGGLNEQFF. The DNA of the CDR3 is TGCGCCAGCAGTGAGCCAGCGGGAGGGCTTAATGAGCAGTTCTTC.

This clone was observed a single time. The chain joins TRBV4-2 to TRBJ2-7; 9 bases are a match to TRBD1. The ends lost 1 base at V and 6 bases at J; junction bases unmatched: 7. The CDR3 has 15 amino acids. The V gene's germline CDR1 is LGHNA and CDR2 YNFKEQ. DNA of the CDR3: TGTGCCAGCAGCCAAGCGGACAGGGGCCCTTCCGAGCAGTACTTC. It specifies CASSQADRGPSEQYF.

V is TRBV5-5 and J is TRBJ1-1, with unresolved D. V gave up 5 bases and J gave up 0 bases, with 8 bases separating them. Germline V gene lookup returns CDR1 SGHKS and CDR2 YYEKEE (reference sequence). The CDR3 has 13 residues. CDR3 coding DNA: TGTGCCAGCAGTTCCCACTTGAACACTGAAGCTTTCTTT. This encodes CASSSHLNTEAFF.

Comment on this clone: This same CDR3 is encoded by further DNA sequences in the sample. CDR3 nucleotides: TGTGCCTGGGGGGGAGGAGAGACCCAGTACTTC. Amino acid sequence: CAWGGGETQYF. The chain is built from TRBV30 and TRBJ2-5, with D possibly being TRBD2 (6 bases). Germline V gene sequence: CDR1 GTSNPN, CDR2 SVGIG (reference sequence). CDR3 length: 11 amino acids. The ends were cut back, 5 bases at V and 4 bases at J, with 8 bases in the middle.

The rearrangement joins TRBV10-2 to TRBJ2-1; 10 nucleotides agree with TRBD2. V shed 3 bases, J shed 6 bases, and the junction held 2 bases outside the gene matches. Germline CDR1 WSHSY, CDR2 SAAADI. The CDR3 is 14 amino acids. CDR3 in DNA: TGCGCCAGCAGTGACCTAGCGGGGGCCAATGAGCAGTTCTTC. This codes for CASSDLAGANEQFF.

The rearrangement joins TRBV18 to TRBJ2-5, with 11 positions matching TRBD2. V shed 6 bases and J 4 bases; nucleotides not matched to a gene: 10. Germline V gene lookup returns CDR1 KGHSH and CDR2 LQKENI. The CDR3 has 16 amino acids. CDR3 sequence: CASSLTSGDPGETQYF. The CDR3 nucleotides read TGTGCCAGCTCTTTGACTAGCGGGGATCCCGGAGAGACCCAGTACTTC.

The gene calls are TRBV30 and TRBJ2-2; a possible D gene is TRBD1 (5 bases). Germline CDR1 reads GTSNPN; CDR2 reads SVGIG (reference sequence). The CDR3 sequence is 14 residues long. V dropped 1 base and J dropped 6 bases, with 12 bases sitting between them. For the CDR3, the DNA is TGTGCCTGGAGTGAGGGGATGGGCCCCGGGGAGCTGTTTTTT. Protein sequence: CAWSEGMGPGELFF.

The rearrangement uses TRBV6-5 and TRBJ1-4, with D possibly matching TRBD1 (5 bases). Germline V gene lookup returns CDR1 MNHEY and CDR2 SVGAGI. V gave up 0 bases and J gave up 8 bases, with 13 bases separating them. The length of the CDR3 is 15 residues. CDR3 sequence (DNA): TGTGCCAGCAGTTACTCCTCAGGGCTAAAAGAAAAACTGTTTTTT. It encodes CASSYSSGLKEKLFF.

V gene TRBV6-5 combines with J gene TRBJ1-2; D is possibly TRBD1 (6 bases). The V gene's germline CDR1 is MNHEY and CDR2 SVGAGI. Trimming removed 5 bases from V and 6 bases from J, with 19 bases in between. The CDR3 spans 15 residues. Here the CDR3 DNA reads TGTGCCAGCAGTCAATCCCGGGGGGCCCTGAATGGCTACACCTTC. Its translation is CASSQSRGALNGYTF.

J is TRBJ2-2 and V is TRBV6-5, with D perhaps assigned TRBD1 or TRBD2 (5 bases each). The CDR3 runs to 15 residues. Germline V lookup: CDR1 MNHEY, CDR2 SVGAGI. The V gene lost 6 bases and the J gene lost 3 bases, with 14 bases spanning the gap. The CDR3 DNA reads as TGTGCCAGCAGGCCGGGTGGGGACGACACCGGGGAGCTGTTTTTT. It is translated as CASRPGGDDTGELFF.

V usage is TRBV6-5 and J usage is TRBJ1-4; weak D call: TRBD1 (6 bases). Germline V gene lookup returns CDR1 MNHEY and CDR2 SVGAGI. V lost 6 bases and J 2 bases, leaving 13 bases between the germline ends. CDR3 length: 15 amino acids. CDR3 DNA sequence: TGTGCCAGCAGGGAGGGGGGGCCGACTAATGAAAAACTGTTTTTT. Protein sequence: CASREGGPTNEKLFF.

CDR3: CASSLAPGLGKETQYF. The DNA for the CDR3 is TGCGCCAGCAGCTTGGCCCCAGGTCTGGGGAAAGAGACCCAGTACTTC. The chain carries TRBV5-1 and TRBJ2-5; no clear D gene. Trimming took 0 bases from V and 3 from J, leaving 15 bases between them. Germline CDR1 and CDR2: SGHRS and YFSETQ. The CDR3 totals 16 residues.

V gene TRBV4-3 combines with J gene TRBJ1-4; the match to TRBD1 covers 11 bases. The J segment lost 7 bases and the V segment lost 3 bases, leaving 7 bases of the junction unmatched. Germline V gene data show CDR1 as LGHNA and CDR2 as YSLEER. CDR3 length: 16 amino acids. CDR3 DNA sequence: TGCGCCAGCAGCCATGGACCGGGACAGGGGGGTGAAAAACTGTTTTTT. It encodes CASSHGPGQGGEKLFF.

Regarding this clone: This same CDR3 is encoded by further DNA sequences in the sample. The rearrangement joins TRBV5-1 to TRBJ2-5, with D perhaps TRBD1 (6 bases). Trimming removed 0 bases at V and 1 base at J, with 10 bases between. Germline CDR1 and CDR2: SGHRS and YFSETQ. The CDR3 spans 15 residues. Here the CDR3 DNA reads TGCGCCAGCAGCTTGGTAGGGACACCCCAAGAGACCCAGTACTTC. Its translation is CASSLVGTPQETQYF. The full variable domain, its missing parts supplied by reference TRBV5-1 and TRBJ2-5, is KAGVTQTPRYLIKTRGQQVTLSCSPISGHRSVSWYQQTPGQGLQFLFEYFSETQRNKGNFPGRFSGRQFSNSRSEMNVSTLELGDSALYLCASSLVGTPQETQYFGPGTRLLVL.